The 25 T cell receptor beta chains in this list originate from one sample, sequenced in a study of breast tumors, draining lymph nodes, adjacent tissues. TCRdb used MiXCR to reprocess the multiplex PCR reads, holding one entry per CDR3 protein. The repertoire includes about 220,000 distinct CDR3 sequences, 30% to 35% of them detected once, and about 3.9% sits in the top ten. Axillary draining lymph nodes of breast cancer patients supplied the node samples. The sequencing input was axillary lymph node tissue. These receptors came from a female donor with breast cancer. Some clones in this sample may be carry-over from other donors' samples.

This clonotype was observed at least ten times. The chain links TRBV6-6 to TRBJ1-3, with D uncertain. Trimming stripped 0 bases from V and 3 bases from J, with 9 bases between. This CDR3 is 15 amino acids long. Germline assignment: CDR1 MNHNY and CDR2 SVGAGI (reference sequence). The CDR3 region has the DNA TGTGCCAGCAGTTACTCGATGTGGGGTGGAAACACCATATATTTT. Amino acid sequence: CASSYSMWGGNTIYF.

In its sample, this clonotype was seen a few times. The V call is TRBV28, the J call TRBJ1-3; D is unclear. Per the germline V gene, CDR1 is MDHEN and CDR2 is SYDVKM. The CDR3 is 15 residues long. Trimming removed 7 bases at V and 0 bases at J, with 13 bases between. CDR3 nucleotides: TGTGCCAGCAATTTCGGACGGGCCTCTGGAAACACCATATATTTT. Translating it yields CASNFGRASGNTIYF.

V is TRBV6-6 and J is TRBJ2-7; D uncertain. CDR1 and CDR2 from the germline V gene are MNHNY and SVGAGI (reference sequence). The CDR3 sequence is 13 residues long. V lost 5 bases, J lost 3 bases, and 11 bases lay in between. CDR3 residues: CASSPPWVYEQYF. The CDR3 DNA reads as TGTGCCAGCAGTCCCCCTTGGGTCTACGAGCAGTACTTC.

Ten or more counts support this clonotype. This rearrangement joins TRBV20-1 to TRBJ2-7, with 8 bases aligning to TRBD2. Germline values: CDR1 DFQATT, CDR2 SNEGSKA (reference sequence). CDR3 length: 13 amino acids. J was trimmed by 6 bases and V by 6 bases; bases with no gene match: 10. CDR3 protein: CSARGLVGSEQYF. DNA for the CDR3: TGCAGTGCACGGGGACTAGTGGGCTCCGAGCAGTACTTC.

This clonotype was seen at least ten times. This chain links TRBV7-6 with TRBJ2-3; 12 bases are shared with TRBD2. The CDR3 is made up of 17 amino acids. Germline V gives CDR1 SGHVS, CDR2 FNYEAQ. The trim removed 4 bases at V and 4 bases at J, leaving 9 bases unmatched. The chain's CDR3 is CASSSMTSGRSADTQYF. CDR3 nucleotides: TGTGCCAGCAGCTCGATGACTAGCGGGAGATCGGCAGATACGCAGTATTTT.

Many counts were recorded for this clonotype. The rearrangement uses TRBV6-5 and TRBJ2-6; D is undetermined. Germline values: CDR1 MNHEY, CDR2 SVGAGI. Trimming took off 2 bases at V and 6 bases at J, with 17 bases between the two ends. This CDR3 has 17 amino acids. The CDR3 bases are TGTGCCAGCAGTTACACGGCCGCGGACCGATTGGCCAACGTCCTGACTTTC. It translates to CASSYTAADRLANVLTF.

This clonotype was picked up many times. The CDR3 DNA sequence: TGCGCCAGCAGCTTGGGAAGGACAGAGAATGAGCAGTTCTTC. Encoded protein: CASSLGRTENEQFF. The chain uses TRBV5-1 and TRBJ2-1, with a possible D match to TRBD1 (6 bases). With 0 bases removed from V and 7 bases from J, the gap between germline ends came to 11 bases. CDR3 length: 14 residues. Germline values: CDR1 SGHRS, CDR2 YFSETQ. Full variable domain (rest looked up from reference TRBV5-1 and TRBJ2-1): KAGVTQTPRYLIKTRGQQVTLSCSPISGHRSVSWYQQTPGQGLQFLFEYFSETQRNKGNFPGRFSGRQFSNSRSEMNVSTLELGDSALYLCASSLGRTENEQFFGPGTRLTVL.

This clonotype was counted many times. The V call is TRBV20-1, the J call TRBJ2-2; D may be TRBD1 or TRBD2 (5 bases each). From germline, CDR1 is DFQATT and CDR2 SNEGSKA (reference sequence). The V end was cut by 8 bases, the J end by 3 bases, with 10 bases between. This CDR3 has 12 residues. This chain's CDR3 is CSTGADTGELFF. In nucleotides, the CDR3 is TGCAGTACCGGGGCAGACACCGGGGAGCTGTTTTTT.

The J gene is TRBJ2-3, the V gene TRBV20-1; possibly TRBD1 for D (5 bases). Trimming left V 7 bases short and J 4 bases short, with 12 bases between. CDR1 DFQATT and CDR2 SNEGSKA come from the germline V gene (reference sequence). The CDR3 is 12 amino acids. CDR3 loop: CSVTDVADTQYF. The CDR3 DNA reads as TGCAGTGTGACAGATGTGGCAGATACGCAGTATTTT.

This clonotype was counted ten times or more. This chain links TRBV18 with TRBJ2-7; D not certain. Per germline, CDR1 KGHSH and CDR2 LQKENI. V gave up 2 bases and J gave up 0 bases, with 11 bases separating them. There are 15 residues in the CDR3. This chain's CDR3 is CASSPGPMASYEQYF. CDR3 bases: TGTGCCAGCTCACCAGGTCCAATGGCCTCCTACGAGCAGTACTTC.

Note on this clonotype: A much larger clone lies a single base off, so this may be a read error. The J gene is TRBJ1-2, the V gene TRBV7-2; 8 bases fit TRBD1. Germline CDR1 reads SGHTA; CDR2 reads FQGNSA. The CDR3 spans 16 residues. CDR3 loop: CASSAKQGGVNYGHTF. CDR3 nucleotide sequence: TGTGCCAGCAGCGCTAAACAGGGGGGGGTTAACTATGGCCACACCTTC.

This clonotype was seen repeatedly, ten times or more. The chain employs TRBV20-1 and TRBJ2-7; 7 bases line up with TRBD1. The CDR3 length is 13 residues. CDR1 and CDR2 from the germline V gene are DFQATT and SNEGSKA (reference sequence). V lost 5 bases to trimming and J lost 1 base; unmatched junction nucleotides: 5. The CDR3 region is CSAPGTDSYEQYF. CDR3 nucleotides: TGCAGTGCTCCCGGGACAGATTCCTACGAGCAGTACTTC.

About this clonotype itself: This clone may be a read error of a much larger clone one base away. The rearrangement uses TRBV5-8 and TRBJ2-6; D remains ambiguous. CDR3 length: 14 residues. Trimming took off 2 bases at V and 6 bases at J, with 9 bases between the two ends. The germline CDR1 and CDR2 sequences are SGHTS and YDEGEE. The CDR3 DNA sequence: TGTGCCAGCAGCTTCCCAGATGCGGCCAACGTCCTGACTTTC. Translating it yields CASSFPDAANVLTF.

This clonotype has a single count. The V gene is TRBV24-1, the J gene TRBJ2-7; TRBD2 is a possible D gene (6 bases). The CDR3 totals 14 residues. Trimming removed 0 bases from V and 6 bases from J, with 11 bases in between. Germline CDR1 is KGHDR and CDR2 is SFDVKD. The CDR3: CATSDLQLGLEQYF. The DNA of the CDR3 is TGTGCCACCAGTGATTTGCAACTGGGACTCGAGCAGTACTTC.

At least ten counts were recorded for this clonotype. The V call is TRBV12-3 or TRBV12-4, the J call TRBJ1-5; no clear D gene. Trimming removed 3 bases at V and 0 bases at J, with 6 bases between. This CDR3 has 14 amino acids. The CDR3 bases are TGTGCCAGCAGTTTTCGGAATAGCAATCAGCCCCAGCATTTT. Amino acids: CASSFRNSNQPQHF.

This clonotype occurred many times. This chain links TRBV19 with TRBJ2-7, with 9 bases fitting TRBD2. The CDR3 contains 14 residues. V shed 5 bases, J shed 2 bases, and the junction held 4 bases outside the gene matches. Germline V gene data show CDR1 as LNHDA and CDR2 as SQIVND (reference sequence). CDR3 sequence: CASSFGTSTYEQYF. In DNA form, the CDR3 reads TGTGCCAGTAGTTTTGGGACTAGCACCTACGAGCAGTACTTC.

The CDR3 sequence is CATSGTGATQPQHF. Here the CDR3 DNA reads TGTGCCACCAGTGGGACAGGGGCCACTCAGCCCCAGCATTTT. The genes are TRBV24-1 and TRBJ1-5; TRBD1 matches 9 bases. With V trimmed by 5 bases and J by 6 bases, 4 bases remained unmatched. CDR3 size: 14 residues. Per germline, CDR1 KGHDR and CDR2 SFDVKD.

In this sample, this clonotype turned up once. The genes are TRBV25-1 and TRBJ2-5, with D tentatively TRBD1 (6 bases). V was clipped by 1 base and J by 5 bases, with 14 bases between them. The germline V gene has CDR1 MGHDK and CDR2 SYGVNS. CDR3 length: 15 amino acids. In DNA form, the CDR3 reads TGTGCCAGCAGTGAATTACCAGGGGAAGAGGAGACCCAGTACTTC. Residues: CASSELPGEEETQYF.

Concerning this clonotype itself: A much larger clonotype is one base distant, so this may be a read error. The chain has TRBV20-1 and TRBJ2-7, with TRBD2 as a possible D gene (5 bases). V shed 3 bases and J shed 6 bases, with 18 bases lying between them. The V gene's germline CDR1 is DFQATT and CDR2 SNEGSKA (reference sequence). CDR3 length equals 14 residues. The CDR3 spells CSASQRSSFSEQYF. In DNA form, the CDR3 reads TGCAGTGCTAGTCAGCGGAGTTCCTTCTCCGAGCAGTACTTC.

The chain joins TRBV20-1 to TRBJ2-4, with D maybe TRBD2 (7 bases). The CDR3 has 11 amino acids. Germline CDR1 DFQATT, CDR2 SNEGSKA (reference sequence). V was shortened by 6 bases and J by 7 bases, with 10 bases between the two germline ends. The CDR3 sequence: CSAGGVNIQYF. DNA of the CDR3: TGCAGTGCAGGGGGGGTTAACATTCAGTACTTC.

The chain is built from TRBV19 and TRBJ1-6, with D maybe TRBD1 (5 bases). Trimming pared 5 bases from V and 4 bases from J, leaving 24 bases between. CDR3 length: 19 residues. Germline V lookup: CDR1 LNHDA, CDR2 SQIVND (reference sequence). CDR3 sequence: CASSEGVRRLGQYNSPLHF. CDR3 bases: TGTGCCAGTAGTGAAGGGGTGAGGCGCCTAGGGCAGTATAATTCACCCCTCCACTTT.

The sample holds many counts of this clonotype. One junction end disagrees with the germline gene, perhaps due to a read error. The gene calls are TRBV2 and TRBJ2-5; D may be TRBD2 (6 bases). The CDR3 spans 13 residues. CDR1 is SNHLY, CDR2 FYNNEI, per germline. CDR3 region: CASSAWGREIQYF. The CDR3 DNA reads as TGTGCCAGCAGTGCCTGGGGTCGGGAGATCCAGTACTTC.

This clonotype was counted many times. This chain links TRBV18 with TRBJ2-3, with 14 bases matching TRBD2. Per the germline V gene, CDR1 is KGHSH and CDR2 is LQKENI. The CDR3 extends over 15 amino acids. V shed 8 bases and J 4 bases; nucleotides not matched to a gene: 5. CDR3 DNA sequence: TGTGCCAGCAGTCCGGGACTAGCGGGAGCAGATACGCAGTATTTT. It codes for CASSPGLAGADTQYF.

V usage is TRBV20-1 and J usage is TRBJ1-6, with 8 positions matching TRBD1. Germline lookup yields CDR1 DFQATT and CDR2 SNEGSKA (reference sequence). Trimming removed 5 bases from V and 3 bases from J; junction bases left unmatched: 9. The CDR3 runs 16 residues. The CDR3 bases are TGCAGTGCTGAGACAGGGGCGGCCCTCTATAATTCACCCCTCCACTTT. Its translation: CSAETGAALYNSPLHF.

This clonotype was recorded at least ten times. This chain connects TRBV20-1 to TRBJ2-3; weak D call: TRBD2 (6 bases). Per germline, CDR1 DFQATT and CDR2 SNEGSKA (reference sequence). The CDR3 has 13 amino acids. V lost 5 bases, J lost 4 bases, and 13 bases lay in between. CDR3 coding DNA: TGCAGTGCTGGACCGGGAGCGGCAGATACGCAGTATTTT. Translating gives CSAGPGAADTQYF.